The rows below give T cell receptor beta chains drawn from one sample of a study of blood T cell repertoires in COVID-19. TCRdb's table, derived via immunoSEQ multiplex PCR, lists solely in-frame clones and lacks some. The data contain about 290,000 clones, roughly 89% of them singletons. Sequenced sample: peripheral blood. The receptors here all came from a man between 40 and 49 years old with acute or convalescent COVID-19. Each CDR3 is given without its conserved first and last residue.

V gene: TRBV5-4; CDR3 protein: ASSLQGGYSYEQY
V gene: TRBV25-1; CDR3 protein: ASSDPGTSEETQY
V gene: TRBV2; CDR3 protein: ASRWGQGNTEAF
V gene: TRBV29-1; CDR3 protein: SVEPSDYGYT
V gene: TRBV6-5; CDR3 protein: ASSLRDRVLHGYT
V gene: TRBV27; CDR3 protein: ASSFAGGSYNSPLH
V gene: TRBV11-2; CDR3 protein: ASSLRQASSYNEQF
V gene: TRBV27; CDR3 protein: ASRGGAEAF
V gene: TRBV29-1; CDR3 protein: SAFQSAADTQY
V gene: TRBV12-5; CDR3 protein: ASGFSVNTEAF
V gene: TRBV5-1; CDR3 protein: ASSSSLSGNTIY
V gene: TRBV6-1; CDR3 protein: ASSGVESSGNTEAF
V gene: TRBV29-1; CDR3 protein: SAVDSSGNTIY
V gene: TRBV25-1; CDR3 protein: ASGSADGVGYT
V gene: TRBV5-8; CDR3 protein: ASSYLTGRYNEQF
V gene: TRBV15; CDR3 protein: ATSRDLGSANEQF
V gene: TRBV7-8; CDR3 protein: ASSPAGLLNEQF
V gene: TRBV5-1; CDR3 protein: ASSASGSSSYNEQF
V gene: TRBV2; CDR3 protein: ASRTTGNNYGYT
V gene: TRBV5-8; CDR3 protein: ASSWTGLNTEAF
V gene: TRBV30; CDR3 protein: AWSAASGTGNEKLF
V gene: TRBV27; CDR3 protein: ASSTRTSGDTQY
V gene: TRBV25-1; CDR3 protein: ASSAPQGTTGELF
V gene: TRBV7-2; CDR3 protein: ASSLRQGNGELF
V gene: TRBV12-5; CDR3 protein: ASGSDDRLYGYT
V gene: TRBV7-3; CDR3 protein: ASSLNGPGGTQY
V gene: TRBV30; CDR3 protein: AWSLQGKRYEQY
V gene: TRBV11-2; CDR3 protein: ASSVAGTPFNEQF